This T cell receptor beta chain came from a study of blood T cell repertoires in COVID-19. Overall study context: Samples taken during acute and convalescent COVID-19 were collected in the United States, Italy and Spain. Sources were T cells, B-cell-depleted T cells, or PBMCs; the material itself was cDNA or gDNA.

This clone was seen only a few times. How the authors handled the data: Amplification of reference gene primers was used by the study to estimate nucleated cell counts. TCRdb's copy holds only in-frame clones and misses some; the assay was immunoSEQ multiplex PCR. V, J and clone size are taken as reported in that table, and D and trimming were inferred from the DNA itself. The sample carries about 160,000 clones, around 85% recorded once. This CDR3 has 15 amino acids. The V gene's germline CDR1 is SGHRS and CDR2 YFSETQ. The V end was cut by 8 bases, the J end by 0 bases, with 15 bases between. Source material: peripheral blood. The chain uses TRBV5-1 and TRBJ1-5; D not resolved. This receptor was obtained from a human donor with acute or convalescent COVID-19. The donor label of this sample is uncertain. CDR3 in amino acids: CASSLGVNSNQPQHF. The DNA of the CDR3 is TGCGCCAGTTCTCTTGGAGTGAATAGCAATCAGCCCCAGCATTTT.